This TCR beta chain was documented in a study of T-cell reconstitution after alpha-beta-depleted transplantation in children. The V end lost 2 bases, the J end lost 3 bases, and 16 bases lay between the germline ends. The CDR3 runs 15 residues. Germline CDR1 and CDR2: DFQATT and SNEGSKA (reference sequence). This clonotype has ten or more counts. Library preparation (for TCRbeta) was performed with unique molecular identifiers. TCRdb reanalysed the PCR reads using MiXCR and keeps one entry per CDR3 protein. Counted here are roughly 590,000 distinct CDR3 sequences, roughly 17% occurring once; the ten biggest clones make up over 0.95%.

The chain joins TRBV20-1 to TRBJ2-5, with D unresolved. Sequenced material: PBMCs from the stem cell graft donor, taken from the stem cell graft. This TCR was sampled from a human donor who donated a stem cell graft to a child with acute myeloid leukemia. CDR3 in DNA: TGCAGTGCTAGACCCGCGAGTTCTTCGGAAGAGACCCAGTACTTC. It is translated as CSARPASSSEETQYF.